The 2 T cell receptor beta chains in this list originate from one sample, sequenced in a study of long-term antiretroviral therapy in people with HIV. It was version v3.0 of the immunoSEQ assay that was run at survey level. The table came from immunoSEQ multiplex PCR; TCRdb's copy has only in-frame clones and leaves some out. The data show about 17,000 clones, with around 74% seen just once and 7.5% to 9% held by the top ten. The sequencing used unsorted PBMCs, collected at the start of antiretroviral therapy. These receptors were collected from a young man with HIV.

The rearrangement uses TRBV30 and TRBJ2-7; D may match TRBD1 or TRBD2 (5 bases each). Germline CDR1 and CDR2: GTSNPN and SVGIG (reference sequence). The length of the CDR3 is 14 residues. The ends were cut back, 0 bases at V and 6 bases at J, with 15 bases in the middle. CDR3 sequence: CAWSVWGNQCEQYF. The CDR3 DNA reads TGTGCCTGGAGTGTTTGGGGGAACCAGTGCGAGCAGTACTTC.

The V and J genes are TRBV5-1 and TRBJ1-4, with D unresolved. V lost 1 base, J lost 8 bases, and 12 bases lay in between. CDR3 length: 14 amino acids. Per the germline V gene, CDR1 is SGHRS and CDR2 is YFSETQ. The CDR3 bases are TGCGCCAGCAGCTTGTCAGAGGTTGGCGAAAAACTGTTTTTT. This translates into CASSLSEVGEKLFF.